This TCR beta chain is drawn from a study of cytomegalovirus exposure and HLA in healthy donors. Study outcomes and limitations: HLA alleles were associated with 16,000 or so TCR beta sequences in a later analysis at 0.05 false discovery rate. In a later analysis, across HLA loci, associated TCR counts were highest for DRB1, lowest for HLA-C.

To note about this clone: Its antigen remains unknown.

The PCR was carried out with 60 Vbeta primers and 13 Jbeta primers. In the study's own analysis: About 12 million of around 85 million unique TCR beta chains were shared, per a later count. Sequencing was performed with immunoSEQ multiplex PCR; in TCRdb, only in-frame clones are kept and a portion is missing. V and J calls and clone size are those listed in that table; D and trimming were worked out from the DNA. In the table there are some 150,000 clones, 60% to 85% of which are singletons. Nominally healthy donors provided the samples, though records likely missed some immune exposures. V was cut by 2 bases and J by 2 bases, with 12 bases left in between. Looked up from germline, CDR1 is SGHVS and CDR2 is FQNEAQ. This CDR3 contains 16 residues.

The chain joins TRBV7-8 to TRBJ1-4; possibly TRBD1 for D (5 bases). This TCR derives from a man aged 45-65 years in good health and CMV-seropositive. The sample taken for sequencing was PBMCs. The CDR3 nucleotides read TGTGCCAGCAGCTTAAGCGGGGGACTGACTAATGAAAAACTGTTTTTT. This translates into CASSLSGGLTNEKLFF.